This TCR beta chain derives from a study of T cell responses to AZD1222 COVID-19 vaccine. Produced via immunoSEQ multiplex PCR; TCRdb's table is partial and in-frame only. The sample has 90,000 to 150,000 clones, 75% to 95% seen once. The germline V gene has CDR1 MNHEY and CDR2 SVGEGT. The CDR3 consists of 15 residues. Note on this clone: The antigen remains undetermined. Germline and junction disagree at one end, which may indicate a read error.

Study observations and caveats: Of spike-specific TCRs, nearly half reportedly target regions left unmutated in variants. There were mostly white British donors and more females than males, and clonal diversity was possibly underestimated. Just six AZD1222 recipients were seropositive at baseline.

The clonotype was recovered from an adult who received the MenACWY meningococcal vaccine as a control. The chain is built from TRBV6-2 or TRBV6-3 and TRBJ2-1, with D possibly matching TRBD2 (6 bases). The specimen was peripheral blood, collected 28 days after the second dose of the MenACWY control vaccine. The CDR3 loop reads CASSRGSAGRLEEFF. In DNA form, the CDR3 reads TGTGCCAGCAGTCGGGGGTCGGCAGGTAGGCTTGAGGAGTTCTTC.